A single sample gave rise to the 29 T cell receptor beta chains below, sequenced in a study of T cell responses to AZD1222 COVID-19 vaccine (dated by TCRdb to the early 2020s). Libraries were built with the immunoSEQ multiplex PCR assay. TCRdb carries this immuneACCESS record with in-frame sequences only. Its versions omit some clonotypes, under half of them owing to an unresolved V gene in the studies checked, with the rest unexplained. Counted in this sample were some 170,000 clones; just over 90% of them appeared once. The ten largest account for 4.4% of the sample. The sample's time point label is to be understood as: baseline before first vaccination. This specimen's treatment or condition label, per the study, means: meningococcal conjugate vaccine given as trial control. The source material was peripheral blood, sampled on day 0 of MenACWY control vaccination. These receptors were taken from an adult in good health.

The chain links TRBV30 to TRBJ2-3, with D perhaps TRBD2 (7 bases). Between the trimmed V and J ends, which lost 1 base and 3 bases, there was a span of 11 bases. Germline V gene sequence: CDR1 GTSNPN, CDR2 SVGIG (reference sequence). The CDR3 sequence is 14 residues long. The CDR3 DNA sequence: TGTGCCTGGAGTGGGGGGGGGCCAACAGATACGCAGTATTTT. It yields the protein CAWSGGGPTDTQYF.

The J gene is TRBJ2-7, the V gene TRBV5-1; TRBD2 agrees at 7 bases. V lost 3 bases, J lost 0 bases, and 9 bases stayed unmatched. This CDR3 is 16 amino acids long. The germline gives CDR1 SGHRS, CDR2 YFSETQ. The CDR3 bases are TGCGCCAGCAGCTATCTGGGGAGGGCAAGCTCCTACGAGCAGTACTTC. It yields the protein CASSYLGRASSYEQYF.

The chain is built from TRBV19 and TRBJ1-1, with D uncertain. V lost 8 bases and J lost 4, with 14 bases in between. The CDR3 is 13 residues long. Germline V gene data show CDR1 as LNHDA and CDR2 as SQIVND (reference sequence). The CDR3 loop reads CASSRLEGTEAFF. CDR3 sequence (DNA): TGTGCCAGTTCCCGGCTGGAGGGCACTGAAGCTTTCTTT.

In its sample, this clone was seen a few times. The rearrangement links TRBV7-9 to TRBJ1-1, with TRBD1 matching over 9 bases. The germline V gene encodes CDR1 SEHNR and CDR2 FQNEAQ (reference sequence). The CDR3 runs to 18 residues. Trimming removed 5 bases from V and 0 bases from J; junction bases left unmatched: 13. CDR3 sequence: CASSLGTGLMGLNTEAFF. CDR3 nucleotide sequence: TGTGCCAGCAGCCTCGGGACAGGGCTTATGGGGTTGAACACTGAAGCTTTCTTT.

V and J are TRBV7-2 and TRBJ2-7, with 7 bases that match TRBD2. V lost 0 bases to trimming and J lost 3 bases; unmatched junction nucleotides: 2. The CDR3 covers 14 residues. CDR1 is SGHTA and CDR2 is FQGNSA in the germline V gene. The CDR3 loop reads CASSLAGGSYEQYF. As DNA, the CDR3 is TGTGCCAGCAGCTTAGCGGGCGGGAGCTACGAGCAGTACTTC.

This sequence joins TRBV27 and TRBJ2-1; D gene ambiguous. The CDR3 has 14 amino acids. Deletions cut 5 bases from V and 6 bases from J, with 14 bases between. CDR1 and CDR2 (germline): MNHEY, SMNVEV (reference sequence). The CDR3 here is CASSQRGLPNEQFF. The CDR3 bases are TGTGCCAGCAGTCAAAGAGGTCTCCCCAATGAGCAGTTCTTC.

The genes are TRBV7-3 and TRBJ2-2; D not resolved. The CDR3 runs to 13 residues. The germline V gene has CDR1 SGHTA and CDR2 FQGTGA. V was shortened by 5 bases and J by 4 bases, with 8 bases between the two germline ends. Here the CDR3 reads CASSVAFTGELFF. As DNA, the CDR3 is TGTGCCAGCAGCGTGGCGTTCACCGGGGAGCTGTTTTTT. The full variable domain, its missing parts supplied by reference TRBV7-3 and TRBJ2-2, is GAGVSQTPSNKVTEKGKYVELRCDPISGHTALYWYRQSLGQGPEFLIYFQGTGAADDSGLPNDRFFAVRPEGSVSTLKIQRTERGDSAVYLCASSVAFTGELFFGEGSRLTVL.

CDR3 nucleotides: TGTGCCAGCTCACCACTCGCAGGGCCTAACTATGGCTACACCTTC. Translation gives CASSPLAGPNYGYTF. The chain combines TRBV18 with TRBJ1-2; a possible D gene is TRBD1 (5 bases). This CDR3 is built from 15 residues. Trimming cost V 1 base and J 0 bases, with 9 bases left between them. Germline V gives CDR1 KGHSH, CDR2 LQKENI.

This clone was observed a single time. The V and J genes are TRBV11-2 and TRBJ2-5; 8 nucleotides line up with TRBD1. The CDR3 runs to 14 residues. Per the germline V gene, CDR1 is SGHAT and CDR2 is FQNNGV. After removal of 5 bases from V and 5 bases from J, the junction contained 7 bases not matched to a gene. The CDR3 DNA sequence: TGTGCCAGCAGCAGCCGACAGGGGAAGGAGACCCAGTACTTC. Translating gives CASSSRQGKETQYF.

The rearrangement links TRBV19 to TRBJ2-1; 8 nucleotides line up with TRBD2. J lost 7 bases, V lost 3 bases, and 5 bases had no gene match. CDR1 is LNHDA, CDR2 SQIVND, per germline (reference sequence). This CDR3 spans 14 amino acids. This chain's CDR3 is CASSISTSGNEQFF. The CDR3, as DNA: TGTGCCAGTAGTATTTCTACTAGCGGAAATGAGCAGTTCTTC.

With respect to this clone: The identical CDR3 is also encoded by other nucleotide sequences in the sample. The genes are TRBV14 and TRBJ2-1; 11 positions agree with TRBD2. The trim removed 4 bases at V and 0 bases at J, leaving 2 bases unmatched. Germline CDR1 and CDR2: SGHDN and FVKESK. The CDR3 contains 16 residues. The DNA for the CDR3 is TGTGCCAGCAGCCCTCTAGCGGGAGGCTCCTACAATGAGCAGTTCTTC. Residues: CASSPLAGGSYNEQFF. The full variable domain, its missing parts supplied by reference TRBV14 and TRBJ2-1, is EAGVTQFPSHSVIEKGQTVTLRCDPISGHDNLYWYRRVMGKEIKFLLHFVKESKQDESGMPNNRFLAERTGGTYSTLKVQPAELEDSGVYFCASSPLAGGSYNEQFFGPGTRLTVL.

The chain couples TRBV19 to TRBJ2-1; 10 nucleotides agree with TRBD2. CDR1 and CDR2 (germline): LNHDA, SQIVND (reference sequence). Unmatched junction bases numbered 4, after V lost 6 bases and J lost 2 bases. The CDR3 contains 15 residues. The CDR3 DNA sequence: TGTGCCAGTAGGTTCGGACTAGCGGCCTACAATGAGCAGTTCTTC. The encoded protein is CASRFGLAAYNEQFF.

The V gene is TRBV6-5, the J gene TRBJ1-5; 11 bases match TRBD1. The CDR3 covers 14 residues. CDR1 and CDR2 from the germline V gene are MNHEY and SVGAGI. The trim removed 6 bases at V and 6 bases at J, leaving 4 bases unmatched. CDR3 loop: CASRGTGGSQPQHF. The CDR3 DNA is TGTGCCAGCAGAGGGACAGGGGGTAGTCAGCCCCAGCATTTT.

The V call is TRBV28, the J call TRBJ2-1; TRBD2 aligns across 11 bases. Germline V gives CDR1 MDHEN, CDR2 SYDVKM. Trimming removed 6 bases from V and 7 bases from J; junction bases left unmatched: 11. This CDR3 contains 16 residues. The DNA of the CDR3 is TGTGCCAGCAGCTTCCGAACCGGGACTAGCGGTAATGAGCAGTTCTTC. It yields the protein CASSFRTGTSGNEQFF.

The J gene is TRBJ1-2, the V gene TRBV19; no reliable D call. Per the germline V gene, CDR1 is LNHDA and CDR2 is SQIVND (reference sequence). V dropped 7 bases and J dropped 2 bases, with 11 bases sitting between them. The CDR3 extends over 13 amino acids. The CDR3 protein is CASNGLGNYGYTF. CDR3 DNA sequence: TGTGCCAGTAACGGACTTGGGAACTATGGCTACACCTTC.

The chain joins TRBV19 to TRBJ1-6; D call uncertain. This CDR3 spans 15 amino acids. Germline-derived CDR1 and CDR2 are LNHDA and SQIVND (reference sequence). Trimming took 0 bases from V and 7 from J, leaving 10 bases between them. The CDR3 bases are TGTGCCAGTAGTATAGAGGAGGTACAGAATTCACCCCTCCACTTT. Its translation: CASSIEEVQNSPLHF.

This clone was detected only once. The chain carries TRBV28 and TRBJ2-1; TRBD2 matches at 11 bases. Germline trimming cut 2 bases from V and 4 bases from J; bases unmatched to any gene: 4. This CDR3 has 16 residues. The germline CDR1 and CDR2 sequences are MDHEN and SYDVKM. CDR3 sequence reads: CASSLGGLAEYNEQFF. The CDR3 DNA sequence: TGTGCCAGCAGTTTAGGGGGACTAGCGGAATACAATGAGCAGTTCTTC.

The chain is built from TRBV30 and TRBJ1-5; D not certain. Germline CDR1 reads GTSNPN; CDR2 reads SVGIG (reference sequence). Trimming left V 2 bases short and J 2 bases short, with 10 bases between. This CDR3 region has 14 residues. The CDR3 spells CAWSYVDGNQPQHF. The DNA for the CDR3 is TGTGCCTGGAGTTATGTGGACGGCAATCAGCCCCAGCATTTT.

This clone was recorded a few times. The chain uses TRBV2 and TRBJ1-1; a weak D match, TRBD1 (5 bases). The V and J ends lost 6 bases and 0 bases respectively, with 14 bases between them. CDR1 and CDR2 (germline): SNHLY, FYNNEI. This CDR3 has 15 residues. The CDR3 here is CASREGWGMNTEAFF. CDR3 nucleotides: TGTGCCAGCAGGGAGGGGTGGGGGATGAACACTGAAGCTTTCTTT.

This chain uses TRBV19 with TRBJ1-1, with D perhaps TRBD1 (6 bases). CDR1 and CDR2 (germline): LNHDA, SQIVND (reference sequence). V was shortened by 7 bases and J by 1 base, with 22 bases between the two germline ends. The CDR3 has 17 residues. The DNA for the CDR3 is TGTGCCAGTACCCCGGGCCCGCCAGGGGCCAGGAACACTGAAGCTTTCTTT. As protein: CASTPGPPGARNTEAFF.

This chain joins TRBV28 and TRBJ2-2; 9 bases match TRBD2. CDR3 length: 16 amino acids. The J segment lost 5 bases and the V segment lost 0 bases, leaving 4 bases of the junction unmatched. Germline CDR1 is MDHEN and CDR2 is SYDVKM. The CDR3 DNA reads as TGTGCCAGCAGTTTATGGGCGGGAGGGAGGACCGGGGAGCTGTTTTTT. Protein: CASSLWAGGRTGELFF.

This chain links TRBV29-1 with TRBJ2-3; 12 nucleotides agree with TRBD2. The germline CDR1 and CDR2 sequences are SQVTM and ANQGSEA. CDR3 size: 15 residues. Losses at the gene ends were 3 bases for V and 2 bases for J; bases not matched to a gene: 3. The CDR3 reads CSVETSGGLTDTQYF. In nucleotides, the CDR3 is TGCAGCGTTGAGACTAGCGGGGGCCTCACAGATACGCAGTATTTT.

Only a few counts were recorded for this clone. The chain employs TRBV10-3 and TRBJ1-1; TRBD1 is a possible D gene (6 bases). CDR3 size: 14 residues. Germline V gene sequence: CDR1 ENHRY, CDR2 SYGVKD. V was clipped by 3 bases and J by 8 bases, with 16 bases between them. The CDR3 sequence is CAISERTAEMEAFF. CDR3 in DNA: TGTGCCATCAGTGAAAGGACAGCGGAGATGGAAGCTTTCTTT.

V gene TRBV30 combines with J gene TRBJ1-5, with D maybe TRBD1 (6 bases). The V end lost 8 bases, the J end lost 2 bases, and 19 bases lay between the germline ends. Germline CDR1 and CDR2: GTSNPN and SVGIG (reference sequence). The CDR3 loop spans 15 amino acids. For the CDR3, the DNA is TGTGCCGTTTCTAGGGGGGGCGGTGGCAATCAGCCCCAGCATTTT. Translating it yields CAVSRGGGGNQPQHF.

V usage is TRBV2 and J usage is TRBJ2-1; 9 bases agree with TRBD2. V trimming: 2 bases; J trimming: 4 bases; junction bases outside the gene matches: 6. Looked up from germline, CDR1 is SNHLY and CDR2 is FYNNEI. The CDR3 spans 16 residues. DNA of the CDR3: TGTGCCAGCAGTGAATCTGCGGGAGGGGGTTACAATGAGCAGTTCTTC. Protein sequence: CASSESAGGGYNEQFF.

V is TRBV9 and J is TRBJ1-3, with 8 bases that match TRBD1. The germline V gene encodes CDR1 SGDLS and CDR2 YYNGEE. The CDR3 sequence is 15 residues long. Trimming cost V 2 bases and J 2 bases; bases outside gene matches: 3. CDR3: CASSVTGGTGNTIYF. Written as DNA, the CDR3 is TGTGCCAGCAGCGTTACAGGGGGGACTGGAAACACCATATATTTT.

This rearrangement joins TRBV19 to TRBJ2-3; maybe TRBD1 (6 bases). Germline values: CDR1 LNHDA, CDR2 SQIVND (reference sequence). V dropped 1 base and J dropped 1 base, with 9 bases sitting between them. This CDR3 comprises 15 residues. CDR3 sequence reads: CASSIARGGTDTQYF. The CDR3 coding sequence is TGTGCCAGTAGTATAGCCAGGGGAGGCACAGATACGCAGTATTTT.

This chain links TRBV7-9 with TRBJ2-1, with 12 nucleotides matching TRBD2. After removal of 7 bases from V and 9 bases from J, the junction contained 10 bases not matched to a gene. Germline CDR1 and CDR2: SEHNR and FQNEAQ (reference sequence). This CDR3 contains 15 residues. CDR3 nucleotide sequence: TGTGCCAGCACTGGAGGGACTAGCGGGTTTGGTGAGCAGTTCTTC. This sequence encodes CASTGGTSGFGEQFF.

V gene TRBV6-1 combines with J gene TRBJ2-1; possibly TRBD1 or TRBD2 for D (5 bases each). Germline V CDR1 and CDR2: MNHNS, SASEGT. CDR3 length: 14 amino acids. V was trimmed by 0 bases and J by 7 bases, leaving 10 bases between them. In DNA form, the CDR3 reads TGTGCCAGCAGTGAAGCGGGACGGCGAAATGAGCAGTTCTTC. It encodes CASSEAGRRNEQFF.